These 20 T cell receptor beta chains share one sample of origin, sequenced in a study of cytomegalovirus exposure and HLA in healthy donors. A multiplex PCR was run with 60 Vbeta primers and 13 Jbeta primers. Sequencing was performed with immunoSEQ multiplex PCR; in TCRdb, only in-frame clones are kept and a portion is missing. The data hold some 130,000 clones, with just over 70% observed a single time. Material for sequencing was PBMCs. The source is a woman aged 55-69 years in good health and CMV-seropositive.

This sequence joins TRBV5-1 and TRBJ1-4; no clear D gene. Germline V gene lookup returns CDR1 SGHRS and CDR2 YFSETQ. This CDR3 is built from 14 residues. Trimming removed 5 bases from V and 7 bases from J, with 15 bases in between. CDR3 sequence reads: CASSLEQPSEKLFF. The CDR3 DNA is TGCGCCAGCAGTTTAGAGCAACCTAGTGAAAAACTGTTTTTT.

About this clone itself: Other DNA sequences within the sample encode an identical CDR3. The genes are TRBV7-9 and TRBJ2-1; weak D call: TRBD1 (5 bases). Germline values: CDR1 SEHNR, CDR2 FQNEAQ (reference sequence). The CDR3 has 14 residues. Trimming shortened V by 5 bases and J by 0 bases, and 8 bases separated the two germline ends. The CDR3 here is CASSRDSSYNEQFF. The CDR3 nucleotides are TGTGCCAGCAGCCGCGACAGCTCCTACAATGAGCAGTTCTTC.

The gene calls are TRBV19 and TRBJ1-5; D unresolved. This CDR3 comprises 17 residues. Trimming shortened V by 7 bases and J by 5 bases, and 24 bases separated the two germline ends. Germline V gene data show CDR1 as LNHDA and CDR2 as SQIVND (reference sequence). As DNA, the CDR3 is TGTGCCAGTACCCGATTGGATAGAGGGTCTGGTGATCAGCCCCAGCATTTT. This encodes CASTRLDRGSGDQPQHF.

This chain connects TRBV19 to TRBJ2-1, with a possible D match to TRBD1 (6 bases). Per the germline V gene, CDR1 is LNHDA and CDR2 is SQIVND (reference sequence). CDR3 length: 14 amino acids. V was trimmed by 3 bases and J by 7 bases, leaving 13 bases between them. This CDR3 is CASSILLQGNEQFF. As DNA, the CDR3 is TGTGCCAGTAGTATCCTTCTCCAGGGGAATGAGCAGTTCTTC. Drawing the rest from reference TRBV19 and TRBJ2-1, the complete variable domain is DGGITQSPKYLFRKEGQNVTLSCEQNLNHDAMYWYRQDPGQGLRLIYYSQIVNDFQKGDIAEGYSVSREKKESFPLTVTSAQKNPTAFYLCASSILLQGNEQFFGPGTRLTVL.

This clone was detected a few times. This CDR3 is also generated by other DNA sequences in the sample. The genes are TRBV18 and TRBJ2-7; TRBD1 matches 9 bases. There are 14 residues in the CDR3. The ends lost 0 bases at V and 3 bases at J; junction bases unmatched: 0. Per germline, CDR1 KGHSH and CDR2 LQKENI. The CDR3 region is CASSPPGQGYEQYF. CDR3 bases: TGTGCCAGCTCACCACCGGGACAGGGCTACGAGCAGTACTTC.

The rearrangement uses TRBV7-9 and TRBJ1-2; 8 bases are shared with TRBD1. V shed 5 bases, J shed 5 bases, and the junction held 10 bases outside the gene matches. The CDR3 has 15 residues. Germline CDR1 SEHNR, CDR2 FQNEAQ (reference sequence). CDR3: CASSEQGQGYYGYTF. The CDR3 DNA reads TGTGCCAGCAGCGAACAAGGACAGGGATATTATGGCTACACCTTC.

V gene TRBV11-2 combines with J gene TRBJ2-7; D is possibly TRBD2 (6 bases). The V and J ends lost 1 base and 6 bases respectively, with 10 bases between them. This CDR3 spans 13 amino acids. Germline V gives CDR1 SGHAT, CDR2 FQNNGV. CDR3 amino acids: CASSLVWGGEQYF. For the CDR3, the DNA is TGTGCCAGCAGCTTAGTGTGGGGAGGCGAGCAGTACTTC.

The V call is TRBV6-1, the J call TRBJ1-4; 7 nucleotides align to TRBD1. Germline CDR1 is MNHNS and CDR2 is SASEGT. The CDR3 is 15 residues long. V shed 0 bases and J 10 bases; nucleotides not matched to a gene: 8. The CDR3 DNA sequence: TGTGCCAGCAGTGAAGCGCTTGGGCAGGGGGGAAAACTGTTTTTT. It codes for CASSEALGQGGKLFF.

This chain uses TRBV6-1 with TRBJ2-1, with D unresolved. The V end was cut by 7 bases, the J end by 9 bases, with 10 bases between. The CDR3 has 11 amino acids. Germline CDR1 is MNHNS and CDR2 is SASEGT. The CDR3 DNA reads as TGTGCCAGCACCAGAAATACTGAGCAGTTCTTC. Translating gives CASTRNTEQFF.

This clone occurred a few times. The rearrangement joins TRBV7-3 to TRBJ2-3; TRBD1 matches at 7 bases. The germline V gene has CDR1 SGHTA and CDR2 FQGTGA. The CDR3 sequence is 16 residues long. Trimming took 0 bases from V and 3 from J; bases not matched to a gene: 6. CDR3 DNA: TGTGCCAGCAGCTTAACTACAGGGGCCGAGACAGATACGCAGTATTTT. It yields the protein CASSLTTGAETDTQYF. Combining the CDR3 with reference TRBV7-3 and TRBJ2-3 gives the whole variable domain GAGVSQTPSNKVTEKGKYVELRCDPISGHTALYWYRQSLGQGPEFLIYFQGTGAADDSGLPNDRFFAVRPEGSVSTLKIQRTERGDSAVYLCASSLTTGAETDTQYFGPGTRLTVL.

The rearrangement uses TRBV13 and TRBJ2-7, with 8 bases matching TRBD1. The trim removed 4 bases at V and 0 bases at J, leaving 8 bases unmatched. CDR3 length: 16 residues. Germline CDR1 reads PRHDT; CDR2 reads FYEKMQ (reference sequence). CDR3 coding DNA: TGTGCCAGCAGCTCCTCAAGGCAGGGGGCCTCCTACGAGCAGTACTTC. This gives the protein CASSSSRQGASYEQYF.

The chain employs TRBV2 and TRBJ1-6, with TRBD1 matching 7 bases. The CDR3 runs to 14 residues. Germline assignment: CDR1 SNHLY and CDR2 FYNNEI. The J segment lost 7 bases and the V segment lost 6 bases, leaving 6 bases of the junction unmatched. This CDR3 reads CASSRGQRNSPLHF. CDR3 nucleotide sequence: TGTGCCAGCAGCCGGGGACAGCGGAATTCACCCCTCCACTTT.

This sequence joins TRBV11-1 and TRBJ2-3; D gene uncertain. CDR3 length equals 14 residues. The V end was cut by 5 bases, the J end by 1 base, with 10 bases between. Per the germline V gene, CDR1 is SGHAT and CDR2 is FQDESV (reference sequence). CDR3 region: CASSPSGGTDTQYF. The CDR3 DNA sequence: TGTGCCAGCAGCCCCAGTGGTGGCACAGATACGCAGTATTTT.

The rearrangement uses TRBV10-3 and TRBJ2-5; 9 bases agree with TRBD1. The CDR3 contains 13 residues. V shed 4 bases, J shed 5 bases, and the junction held 2 bases outside the gene matches. The germline CDR1 and CDR2 sequences are ENHRY and SYGVKD. In DNA, the CDR3 is TGTGCCATCAGTGGGACAGGGGACGAGACCCAGTACTTC. Amino acid sequence: CAISGTGDETQYF.

The chain links TRBV10-2 to TRBJ1-3; 7 positions agree with TRBD1. CDR3 length: 14 residues. J was trimmed by 4 bases and V by 7 bases; bases with no gene match: 7. Looked up from germline, CDR1 is WSHSY and CDR2 is SAAADI. The CDR3 nucleotides are TGCGCCAGCAAAAGAACAGGGGTCGGAAACACCATATATTTT. Its protein is CASKRTGVGNTIYF.

V usage is TRBV28 and J usage is TRBJ2-2; D unclear. The CDR3 has 15 residues. With 6 bases removed from V and 1 base from J, the gap between germline ends came to 12 bases. The germline V gene has CDR1 MDHEN and CDR2 SYDVKM. CDR3 sequence (DNA): TGTGCCAGCAGAAGAGAATCTGGGAACACCGGGGAGCTGTTTTTT. Its protein product is CASRRESGNTGELFF.

The genes are TRBV5-1 and TRBJ2-7; D possibly corresponds to TRBD2 (5 bases). The CDR3 spans 15 residues. Trimming left V 4 bases short and J 0 bases short, with 14 bases between. From germline, CDR1 is SGHRS and CDR2 YFSETQ. The CDR3 spells CASSPGLRSSYEQYF. DNA for the CDR3: TGCGCCAGCAGCCCTGGACTTAGGAGCTCCTACGAGCAGTACTTC.

This clone has more than one count but fewer than ten. V usage is TRBV6-1 and J usage is TRBJ2-2; possible D gene TRBD1, 5 bases. V lost 6 bases to trimming and J lost 3 bases, with 11 bases between them. The CDR3 spans 14 residues. Germline CDR1 MNHNS, CDR2 SASEGT. This CDR3 is CASREQGYTGELFF. DNA for the CDR3: TGTGCCAGCAGGGAGCAGGGCTACACCGGGGAGCTGTTTTTT.

V is TRBV9 and J is TRBJ1-5; D ambiguous. Trimming took off 2 bases at V and 5 bases at J, with 14 bases between the two ends. The germline V gene encodes CDR1 SGDLS and CDR2 YYNGEE. This CDR3 is built from 15 residues. The CDR3 nucleotides read TGTGCCAGCAGCGTGACACCCAACGGGGATCAGCCCCAGCATTTT. Translated, it gives CASSVTPNGDQPQHF.

The chain recombines TRBV5-8 with TRBJ1-1, with D unclear. This CDR3 contains 14 residues. Germline CDR1 SGHTS, CDR2 YDEGEE. V shed 6 bases and J shed 5 bases, with 17 bases lying between them. The CDR3 is CASTVGPGRTEAFF. The CDR3 DNA follows: TGTGCCAGCACTGTGGGTCCGGGTCGGACTGAAGCTTTCTTT.